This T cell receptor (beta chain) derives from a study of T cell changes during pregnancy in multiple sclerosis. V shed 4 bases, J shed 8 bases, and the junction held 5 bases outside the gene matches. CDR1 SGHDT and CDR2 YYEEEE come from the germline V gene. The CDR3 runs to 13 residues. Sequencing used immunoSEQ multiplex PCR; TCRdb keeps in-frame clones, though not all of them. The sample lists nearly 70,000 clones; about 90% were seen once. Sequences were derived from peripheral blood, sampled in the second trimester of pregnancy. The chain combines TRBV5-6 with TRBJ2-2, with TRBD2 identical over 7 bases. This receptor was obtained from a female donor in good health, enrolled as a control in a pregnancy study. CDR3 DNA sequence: TGTGCCAGCAGCAGACTAGCCGGTGGGGAGCTGTTTTTT. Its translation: CASSRLAGGELFF.